These 21 T cell receptor beta chains originate from one sample sequenced in a study of T cell clonotyping in hematopoietic cell transplantation. Time point here: recipient sample about 28 days before transplant, after cytoreduction. Generated by immunoSEQ multiplex PCR, the TCRdb table keeps only in-frame clones and is missing some. The sample comprises tens of thousands of clones, approximately 90% of which are singletons, and less than 6.5% rests with the top ten. The input for sequencing was peripheral blood mononuclear cells, taken before stem cell transplant. Receptors originate from a man in his 60s with biphenotypic leukemia. Some clones in this sample may be carry-over from other donors' samples.

This chain uses TRBV28 with TRBJ1-1, with no clear D. This CDR3 comprises 16 residues. Per germline, CDR1 MDHEN and CDR2 SYDVKM. Trimming left V 3 bases short and J 0 bases short, with 14 bases between. The CDR3 protein is CASSFLGRGMNTEAFF. In DNA, the CDR3 is TGTGCCAGCAGTTTTCTCGGGCGCGGGATGAACACTGAAGCTTTCTTT.

V usage is TRBV10-3 and J usage is TRBJ2-3, with 10 positions matching TRBD2. CDR3 size: 13 residues. CDR1 is ENHRY, CDR2 SYGVKD, per germline. V lost 7 bases to trimming and J lost 4 bases; unmatched junction nucleotides: 2. CDR3: CAIKAGGPDTQYF. CDR3 nucleotide sequence: TGTGCCATCAAAGCGGGAGGGCCAGATACGCAGTATTTT.

The V and J genes are TRBV6-1 and TRBJ2-7; unclear D gene. Germline-derived CDR1 and CDR2 are MNHNS and SASEGT. The CDR3 is 13 residues long. Trimming pared 2 bases from V and 0 bases from J, leaving 5 bases between. CDR3 DNA sequence: TGTGCCAGCAGTGAACGGCTCTCCTACGAGCAGTACTTC. It encodes CASSERLSYEQYF.

V usage is TRBV11-2 and J usage is TRBJ1-2; TRBD1 aligns across 7 bases. Germline CDR1 SGHAT, CDR2 FQNNGV. J lost 6 bases, V lost 1 base, and 8 bases had no gene match. This CDR3 is 15 amino acids long. Here the CDR3 reads CASSLGADRTDGYTF. CDR3 DNA: TGTGCCAGCAGCTTAGGGGCGGACAGGACGGATGGCTACACCTTC.

The chain links TRBV10-3 to TRBJ2-7; TRBD1 matches 10 bases. V trimming: 6 bases; J trimming: 5 bases; junction bases outside the gene matches: 10. CDR1 is ENHRY, CDR2 SYGVKD, per germline. This CDR3 spans 15 amino acids. CDR3 sequence (DNA): TGTGCCATCAGGAAGTTCGGGACAGGGGTAAACGAGCAGTACTTC. This translates into CAIRKFGTGVNEQYF.

The chain carries TRBV10-3 and TRBJ2-5; unclear D gene. The CDR3 runs to 13 residues. CDR1 is ENHRY, CDR2 SYGVKD, per germline. Trimming removed 3 bases from V and 1 base from J, with 6 bases in between. The chain's CDR3 is CAISESLQETQYF. As DNA, the CDR3 is TGTGCCATCAGTGAATCTCTCCAAGAGACCCAGTACTTC.

The V and J genes are TRBV6-6 and TRBJ1-1; TRBD1 matches 7 bases. The CDR3 spans 13 residues. The V segment lost 6 bases and the J segment 4 bases; nucleotides outside the gene matches: 5. Germline CDR1 reads MNHNY; CDR2 reads SVGAGI (reference sequence). The DNA for the CDR3 is TGTGCCAGCAGAAATCAGGGGGTCACTGAAGCTTTCTTT. This encodes CASRNQGVTEAFF.

The chain joins TRBV6-5 to TRBJ2-7; D is ambiguous. V was trimmed by 5 bases and J by 4 bases, leaving 9 bases between them. Germline V gene data show CDR1 as MNHEY and CDR2 as SVGAGI. There are 12 residues in the CDR3. The CDR3 coding sequence is TGTGCCAGCAGTGAAATATTTTACGAGCAGTACTTC. Translation gives CASSEIFYEQYF.

The chain employs TRBV5-1 and TRBJ2-2, with 9 positions matching TRBD2. The CDR3 contains 16 residues. CDR1 and CDR2 from the germline V gene are SGHRS and YFSETQ. Trimming at V came to 1 base and at J to 2 bases, leaving 3 bases not matched to a gene. The CDR3 DNA is TGCGCCAGCAGCTTGAGGCTAGCGGGAAACACCGGGGAGCTGTTTTTT. As protein: CASSLRLAGNTGELFF.

V usage is TRBV29-1 and J usage is TRBJ1-2, with D hard to call. V was trimmed by 1 base and J by 7 bases, leaving 16 bases between them. CDR1 and CDR2 from the germline V gene are SQVTM and ANQGSEA. The CDR3 is 14 amino acids. The DNA of the CDR3 is TGCAGCGTTGAAGGCCCTATGAGAGCGGCTGGCTACACCTTC. Its translation is CSVEGPMRAAGYTF.

The DNA of the CDR3 is TGTGCCAGCAGCTCGCGGACAGGGCTGCAAGAGACCCAGTACTTC. This translates into CASSSRTGLQETQYF. The chain couples TRBV11-3 to TRBJ2-5; 8 positions agree with TRBD1. CDR1 is SGHNT, CDR2 YENEEA, per germline. V was clipped by 4 bases and J by 2 bases; unmatched bases: 6. The CDR3 loop spans 15 amino acids.

The chain joins TRBV2 to TRBJ2-5, with unresolved D. CDR3 length equals 13 residues. Trimming pared 4 bases from V and 2 bases from J, leaving 8 bases between. CDR1 and CDR2 from the germline V gene are SNHLY and FYNNEI. This CDR3 reads CASSVYSQETQYF. The CDR3 DNA sequence: TGTGCCAGCAGTGTGTACAGTCAAGAGACCCAGTACTTC.

V usage is TRBV30 and J usage is TRBJ1-1, with no clear D. The CDR3 has 14 amino acids. In germline, CDR1 is GTSNPN, CDR2 SVGIG (reference sequence). V lost 1 base to trimming and J lost 1 base, with 10 bases between them. The CDR3 sequence: CAWSGGEENTEAFF. The DNA of the CDR3 is TGTGCCTGGAGTGGGGGAGAGGAGAACACTGAAGCTTTCTTT.

The rearrangement joins TRBV6-6 to TRBJ1-5; maybe TRBD1 (5 bases). V gave up 5 bases and J gave up 7 bases, with 12 bases separating them. The germline gives CDR1 MNHNY, CDR2 SVGAGI (reference sequence). There are 13 residues in the CDR3. The CDR3, as DNA: TGTGCCAGCAGTCAGGGTCAGGAGCAGCCCCAGCATTTT. Its translation: CASSQGQEQPQHF.

The gene calls are TRBV5-6 and TRBJ1-1; D is unclear. V was trimmed by 1 base and J by 1 base, leaving 11 bases between them. CDR3 length: 15 amino acids. In germline, CDR1 is SGHDT, CDR2 YYEEEE. In DNA form, the CDR3 reads TGTGCCAGCAGCTTGACCCCGGGCCAGAACACTGAAGCTTTCTTT. It codes for CASSLTPGQNTEAFF.

The V and J genes are TRBV30 and TRBJ1-6; 9 nucleotides line up with TRBD1. Germline V lookup: CDR1 GTSNPN, CDR2 SVGIG (reference sequence). The CDR3 spans 14 residues. With V trimmed by 7 bases and J by 5 bases, 6 bases remained unmatched. CDR3 loop: CALTGGADNSPLHF. As DNA, the CDR3 is TGTGCCTTGACAGGGGGGGCGGATAATTCACCCCTCCACTTT.

CDR3 region: CASSRKGGTNQPQHF. The CDR3 nucleotides read TGTGCCAGTAGTCGGAAAGGGGGAACCAATCAGCCCCAGCATTTT. The chain carries TRBV19 and TRBJ1-5; D perhaps matches TRBD1 (6 bases). V gave up 5 bases and J gave up 3 bases, with 14 bases separating them. In germline, CDR1 is LNHDA, CDR2 SQIVND (reference sequence). There are 15 residues in the CDR3. Full variable domain (outside the CDR3, taken from reference TRBV19 and TRBJ1-5): DGGITQSPKYLFRKEGQNVTLSCEQNLNHDAMYWYRQDPGQGLRLIYYSQIVNDFQKGDIAEGYSVSREKKESFPLTVTSAQKNPTAFYLCASSRKGGTNQPQHFGDGTRLSIL.

The rearrangement joins TRBV10-3 to TRBJ1-5, with TRBD1 as a possible D gene (5 bases). Germline V CDR1 and CDR2: ENHRY, SYGVKD. V dropped 9 bases and J dropped 7 bases, with 16 bases sitting between them. The CDR3 contains 13 residues. The CDR3 DNA reads TGTGCCATACAACGGGACGCTGACCAGCCCCAGCATTTT. Translated: CAIQRDADQPQHF.

This clone was detected only once. The rearrangement uses TRBV29-1 and TRBJ2-1; maybe TRBD1 (5 bases). The CDR3 spans 14 residues. CDR1 and CDR2 (germline): SQVTM, ANQGSEA. V gave up 3 bases and J gave up 0 bases, with 9 bases separating them. The CDR3 region is CSVEDMASYNEQFF. The DNA for the CDR3 is TGCAGCGTTGAGGACATGGCCTCCTACAATGAGCAGTTCTTC.

This chain connects TRBV23-1 to TRBJ2-4; maybe TRBD1 (7 bases). TRBV23-1 is designated an ORF whose function remains uncertain. Trimming left V 2 bases short and J 4 bases short, with 12 bases between. This CDR3 region has 15 residues. The DNA of the CDR3 is TGCGCCAGCAGTCAACCGACAGGGAGGAAAAACATTCAGTACTTC. This encodes CASSQPTGRKNIQYF.

In its sample, this clone was seen a few times. This chain connects TRBV7-9 to TRBJ2-1; D gene unclear. The germline V and J ends were trimmed by 7 bases and 6 bases, with 7 bases remaining between them. The CDR3 is 11 residues long. Looked up from germline, CDR1 is SEHNR and CDR2 is FQNEAQ (reference sequence). The CDR3 sequence: CASMGSNEQFF. The CDR3 DNA is TGTGCCAGCATGGGTTCCAATGAGCAGTTCTTC.